One and the same sample provided the 9 T cell receptor beta chains below, sequenced in a study of vaccination effects on CD4 cells after COVID-19. The assay was immunoSEQ multiplex PCR, and TCRdb's table has in-frame clones only and misses some. The table includes under 80,000 clones, 76% detected once. What these receptors recognize is not known. Prior to sequencing, the ViraFEST assay stimulated PBMC with viral peptide pools, which expanded the antigen-specific CD4+ T cells. It was after more than 8 days of culture that CD4+ T cells were isolated. Each participant was administered two doses of either the BNT162b2 or the mRNA-1273 vaccine. The sequencing used CD4+ T cells from PBMCs cultured with HCoV-OC43 spike peptides, collected after COVID-19 vaccination. Subset indicated: HCoV-OC43 spike overlapping peptide pool stimulation. The receptor source for this set is a human donor who received a COVID-19 vaccine.

This clone was seen a single time. V is TRBV4-1 and J is TRBJ1-2; D is possibly TRBD1 (5 bases). The V end was cut by 0 bases, the J end by 3 bases, with 8 bases between. Germline CDR1 reads MGHRA; CDR2 reads YSYEKL. CDR3 size: 14 residues. CDR3 in DNA: TGCGCCAGCAGCCAAGACGGCAGGGACTATGGCTACACCTTC. It is translated as CASSQDGRDYGYTF.

The gene calls are TRBV30 and TRBJ1-1, with D unclear. V was clipped by 8 bases and J by 1 base, with 8 bases between them. Per germline, CDR1 GTSNPN and CDR2 SVGIG (reference sequence). The CDR3 is 11 amino acids. The CDR3 region is CAGLQNTEAFF. The CDR3 DNA reads as TGTGCCGGCCTACAGAACACTGAAGCTTTCTTT. Supplemented by reference TRBV30 and TRBJ1-1, the full variable domain reads SQTIHQWPATLVQPVGSPLSLECTVEGTSNPNLYWYRQAAGRGLQLLFYSVGIGQISSEVPQNLSASRPQDRQFILSSKKLLLSDSGFYLCAGLQNTEAFFGQGTRLTVV.

V is TRBV7-3 and J is TRBJ1-1; D not certain. Trimming removed 5 bases at V and 5 bases at J, with 12 bases between. The CDR3 runs 13 residues. Germline-derived CDR1 and CDR2 are SGHTA and FQGTGA. CDR3 sequence reads: CASSRESLTEAFF. The CDR3 nucleotides read TGTGCCAGCAGCAGGGAGTCACTTACTGAAGCTTTCTTT.

The J gene is TRBJ2-1, the V gene TRBV6-4; possible D gene TRBD1, 6 bases. Germline V gives CDR1 MRHNA, CDR2 SNTAGT. V lost 4 bases to trimming and J lost 6 bases, with 19 bases between them. CDR3 length: 16 residues. CDR3 coding DNA: TGTGCCAGCAGTGGCCCCGACAGGTTATTCGGCAATGAGCAGTTCTTC. It codes for CASSGPDRLFGNEQFF.

The chain links TRBV19 to TRBJ2-7, with 8 positions matching TRBD1. The CDR3 totals 15 residues. Unmatched junction bases numbered 4, after V lost 3 bases and J lost 0 bases. Germline lookup yields CDR1 LNHDA and CDR2 SQIVND (reference sequence). CDR3 amino acids: CASSICDRGSYEQYV. CDR3 sequence (DNA): TGTGCCAGTAGTATCTGCGACAGGGGCTCCTACGAGCAGTACGTC.

The chain carries TRBV3-1 (or the pseudogene TRBV3-2) and TRBJ1-6, with 8 bases lining up with TRBD1. The V gene's germline CDR1 is LGHDT and CDR2 YNNKEL (reference sequence). Unmatched junction bases numbered 12, after V lost 0 bases and J lost 8 bases. The CDR3 has 18 amino acids. CDR3 region: CASSQELARAGGYSPLHF. CDR3 nucleotide sequence: TGTGCCAGCAGCCAAGAACTGGCTAGGGCAGGGGGCTATTCACCCCTCCACTTT.

The V call is TRBV5-8, the J call TRBJ2-3; 13 nucleotides match TRBD2. Trimming took 0 bases from V and 6 from J; bases not matched to a gene: 7. Per the germline V gene, CDR1 is SGHTS and CDR2 is YDEGEE. The CDR3 totals 17 residues. The CDR3 nucleotides read TGTGCCAGCAGCTTGGGACTAGCGGGGGGCTCGGTGGATACGCAGTATTTT. It encodes CASSLGLAGGSVDTQYF.

This clone turned up a few times. The J gene is TRBJ1-6, the V gene TRBV6-2 or TRBV6-3; 7 nucleotides line up with TRBD1. V shed 3 bases and J 6 bases; nucleotides not matched to a gene: 8. The CDR3 runs to 16 residues. The germline V gene encodes CDR1 MNHEY and CDR2 SVGEGT. This CDR3 reads CASSYFWGQLNSPLHF. CDR3 coding DNA: TGTGCCAGCAGTTATTTTTGGGGACAGCTTAATTCACCCCTCCACTTT.

The chain uses TRBV5-1 and TRBJ2-5; no clear D. CDR1 is SGHRS, CDR2 YFSETQ, per germline. The CDR3 runs to 14 residues. The germline V and J ends were trimmed by 4 bases and 1 base, with 11 bases remaining between them. Here the CDR3 DNA reads TGCGCCAGCAGCCTCAGCAGGCCCCAAGAGACCCAGTACTTC. Protein sequence: CASSLSRPQETQYF.